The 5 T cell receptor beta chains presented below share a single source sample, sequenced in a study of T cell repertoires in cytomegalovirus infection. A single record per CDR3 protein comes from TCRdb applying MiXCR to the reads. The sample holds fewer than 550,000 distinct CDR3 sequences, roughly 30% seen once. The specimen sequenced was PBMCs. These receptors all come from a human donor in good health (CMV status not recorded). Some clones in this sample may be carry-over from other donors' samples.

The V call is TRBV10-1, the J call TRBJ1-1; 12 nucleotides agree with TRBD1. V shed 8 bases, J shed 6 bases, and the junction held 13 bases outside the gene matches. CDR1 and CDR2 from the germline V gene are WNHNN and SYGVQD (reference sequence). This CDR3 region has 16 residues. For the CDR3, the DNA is TGCGCCAGCGGCGACCCGGGACAGGGGGCGGTTGCTGAAGCTTTCTTT. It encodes CASGDPGQGAVAEAFF.

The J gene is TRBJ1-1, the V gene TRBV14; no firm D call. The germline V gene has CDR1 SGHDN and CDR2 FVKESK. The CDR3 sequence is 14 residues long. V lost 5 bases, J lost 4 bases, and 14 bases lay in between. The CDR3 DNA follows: TGTGCCAGCAGCTCGTACCCCGGAGGCACTGAAGCTTTCTTT. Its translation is CASSSYPGGTEAFF.

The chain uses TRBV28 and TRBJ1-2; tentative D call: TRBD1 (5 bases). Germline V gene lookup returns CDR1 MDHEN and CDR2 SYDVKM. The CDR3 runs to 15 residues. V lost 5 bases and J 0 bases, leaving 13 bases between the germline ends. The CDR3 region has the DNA TGTGCCAGCAGTGCCGGGGGGACGACTAACTATGGCTACACCTTC. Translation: CASSAGGTTNYGYTF.

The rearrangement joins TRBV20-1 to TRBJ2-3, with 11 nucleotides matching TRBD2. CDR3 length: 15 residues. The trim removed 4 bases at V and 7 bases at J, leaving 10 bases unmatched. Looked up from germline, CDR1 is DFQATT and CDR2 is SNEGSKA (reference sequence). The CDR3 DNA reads TGCAGTGCTACGGAAGTAGCGGGGGGGCCGTATACGCAGTATTTT. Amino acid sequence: CSATEVAGGPYTQYF.

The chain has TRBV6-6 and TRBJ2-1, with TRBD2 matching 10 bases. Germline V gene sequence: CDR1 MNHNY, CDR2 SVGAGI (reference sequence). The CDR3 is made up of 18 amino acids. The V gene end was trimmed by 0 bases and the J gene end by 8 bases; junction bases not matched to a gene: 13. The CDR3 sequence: CASSYSIPSGGPLDEQFF. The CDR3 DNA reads TGTGCCAGCAGTTACTCGATTCCTAGCGGGGGTCCGCTGGATGAGCAGTTCTTC.